These T cell receptor beta chains were read from a single sample in a study of T cell responses to AZD1222 COVID-19 vaccine. Generated by immunoSEQ multiplex PCR, the TCRdb table keeps only in-frame clones and is missing some. This sample has around 180,000 clones; around 87% occur once, and the top ten carry less than 3%. The sample was peripheral blood, taken on day 0 of MenACWY control vaccination. The receptors derive from an adult in good health. Each CDR3 is given with its conserved first and last residue. The D gene is left open where the match is weak. Clone size is stated in some rows and not others, as once, few, many or a class when expanded.

cdr3_length j_call d_call clone_size v_call cdr3_aa cdr3_nt
15 TRBJ2-7 TRBD2 - TRBV27 CASSMSGGAIYEQYF TGTGCCAGCAGTATGAGCGGGGGGGCGATCTACGAGCAGTACTTC
15 TRBJ1-2 - - TRBV6-5 CASSYGGGVLTGYTF TGTGCCAGCAGTTACGGCGGCGGAGTTCTGACTGGCTACACCTTC
15 TRBJ1-3 - - TRBV30 CAWSPSPANGNTIYF TGTGCCTGGAGTCCGAGCCCCGCGAATGGAAACACCATATATTTT
15 TRBJ1-2 TRBD1 - TRBV3-1/TRBV3-2 CASSQDAQGGYGYTF TGTGCCAGCAGCCAAGATGCCCAGGGGGGATATGGCTACACCTTC
14 TRBJ1-5 - - TRBV10-2 CASRRTDSNQPQHF TGCGCCAGCAGGAGGACAGATAGCAATCAGCCCCAGCATTTT
15 TRBJ2-5 TRBD2 - TRBV15 CATSSLGGGQETQYF TGTGCCACCAGCAGCCTTGGCGGGGGGCAAGAGACCCAGTACTTC
12 TRBJ1-4 - - TRBV6-5 CASTTEDEKLFF TGTGCCAGCACCACCGAAGATGAAAAACTGTTTTTT
12 TRBJ2-3 - - TRBV5-1 CASSLVTDTQYF TGCGCCAGCAGCTTGGTCACAGATACGCAGTATTTT
15 TRBJ1-2 TRBD1 - TRBV29-1 CSVYKTGTGEYGYTF TGCAGCGTCTATAAGACGGGGACAGGGGAGTATGGCTACACCTTC
14 TRBJ2-1 TRBD2 - TRBV4-1 CASSQLSGSDEQFF TGCGCCAGCAGCCAGCTTAGCGGGAGCGATGAGCAGTTCTTC
18 TRBJ1-2 TRBD1 - TRBV28 CASTRTDQGQVGPWGYTF TGTGCCAGCACCCGAACTGACCAGGGACAGGTGGGGCCTTGGGGCTACACCTTC
11 TRBJ2-1 - - TRBV20-1 CSAPTGNEQFF TGCAGTGCTCCAACGGGCAATGAGCAGTTCTTC
14 TRBJ2-5 - - TRBV28 CASSLLEDQETQYF TGTGCCAGCAGTTTATTGGAGGACCAAGAGACCCAGTACTTC
17 TRBJ1-1 - - TRBV7-3 CASSLMGQGKMNTEAFF TGTGCCAGCAGCTTAATGGGGCAGGGGAAAATGAACACTGAAGCTTTCTTT
15 TRBJ2-7 - - TRBV11-2 CASSLGHTGNYEQYF TGTGCCAGCAGCTTAGGTCATACAGGAAACTACGAGCAGTACTTC
14 TRBJ2-1 TRBD1 - TRBV9 CASTTGGSYNEQFF TGTGCCAGCACTACAGGGGGCTCCTACAATGAGCAGTTCTTC
14 TRBJ2-5 - - TRBV5-1 CASSRDVTKETQYF TGCGCCAGCAGCCGGGACGTTACTAAAGAGACCCAGTACTTC
14 TRBJ2-3 TRBD1 - TRBV6-5 CASRQGAFADTQYF TGTGCCAGCAGGCAGGGGGCGTTCGCAGATACGCAGTATTTT
14 TRBJ2-3 - - TRBV9 CASTREGYTDTQYF TGTGCCAGCACACGAGAGGGATACACAGATACGCAGTATTTT
14 TRBJ2-7 - - TRBV6-5 CASSYSDSNYEQYF TGTGCCAGCAGTTACTCGGACTCAAATTACGAGCAGTACTTC
12 TRBJ1-4 - - TRBV28 CVTNTGIEKLFF TGTGTCACCAACACAGGGATTGAAAAACTGTTTTTT
15 TRBJ1-6 TRBD1 - TRBV2 CASRVDRGIGSPLHF TGTGCCAGCAGGGTGGACAGGGGTATCGGTTCACCCCTCCACTTT
13 TRBJ2-5 - - TRBV9 CASSGTQGETQYF TGTGCCAGCAGCGGAACCCAGGGGGAGACCCAGTACTTC
14 TRBJ2-1 - - TRBV4-2 CASSQETSTHEQFF TGTGCCAGCAGCCAAGAAACTAGTACGCATGAGCAGTTCTTC
16 TRBJ2-1 - - TRBV18 CASSPFDSSIENEQFF TGTGCCAGCTCACCCTTCGACTCGTCCATTGAAAATGAGCAGTTCTTC
14 TRBJ1-1 - - TRBV6-5 CASRPSSGNTEAFF TGTGCCAGCAGACCCTCAAGCGGGAACACTGAAGCTTTCTTT
13 TRBJ2-1 TRBD2 - TRBV19 CASIAGDYNEQFF TGTGCCAGTATAGCGGGGGATTACAATGAGCAGTTCTTC
14 TRBJ2-7 TRBD1 - TRBV30 CAWGVGTGAYEQYF TGTGCCTGGGGGGTTGGGACAGGGGCCTACGAGCAGTACTTC
12 TRBJ2-1 - - TRBV19 CASSTGDNEQFF TGTGCCAGTAGTACGGGGGACAATGAGCAGTTCTTC
17 TRBJ2-1 TRBD1 - TRBV11-3 CASSLGQGANRNNEQFF TGTGCCAGCAGCTTAGGGCAGGGGGCGAATCGGAACAATGAGCAGTTCTTC
16 TRBJ1-1 TRBD1 - TRBV4-3 CASSLGTGTMNTEAFF TGCGCCAGCAGCCTTGGGACAGGGACTATGAACACTGAAGCTTTCTTT
15 TRBJ2-7 - - TRBV7-2 CASSTTSSPYYEQYF TGTGCCAGCAGCACCACTAGTTCCCCTTACTACGAGCAGTACTTC
12 TRBJ2-7 - - TRBV5-4 CASSRGLNEQYF TGTGCCAGCAGCCGTGGACTGAACGAGCAGTACTTC
16 TRBJ1-4 - once TRBV6-2/TRBV6-3 CASSYVPGHLNEKLFF TGTGCCAGCAGTTACGTACCGGGACATCTTAATGAAAAACTGTTTTTT
13 TRBJ1-2 - - TRBV28 CASRTVPDYGYTF TGTGCCAGCAGGACGGTACCTGACTATGGCTACACCTTC
13 TRBJ2-7 - - TRBV7-9 CASSRDPSYEQYF TGTGCCAGCAGCCGGGACCCGTCCTACGAGCAGTACTTC